This passage covers 20 T cell receptor beta chains from one sample sequenced in a study of T cells in Graves' hyperthyroidism and ophthalmopathy (dated by TCRdb to about 2019). The library was built by means of multiplex PCR. TCRdb records Illumina HiSeq 2000 as the sequencer. Amplification of TCR beta CDR3 regions was carried out from RNA transcripts. A first-round RT-PCR of the TCR CDR3 used the HTBI primer set with the Qiagen OneStep RT-PCR kit. The raw public data were reprocessed by TCRdb itself: fastp quality trimming at Q25, MiXCR clonotype calling, in-frame beta chains only. A single entry per CDR3 protein holds the most common genes and DNA from its merged rows. This sample is represented by 500,000 or so distinct CDR3 sequences; about 15% of them were singletons. Approximately 15% of the sample belongs to the ten largest clones. Sequencing was performed on blood. Source of these receptors: a woman aged 18 to 35 with Graves' ophthalmopathy.

This chain joins TRBV28 and TRBJ1-3; 7 nucleotides agree with TRBD1. The length of the CDR3 is 14 residues. The V segment lost 7 bases and the J segment 3 bases; nucleotides outside the gene matches: 6. CDR1 is MDHEN and CDR2 is SYDVKM in the germline V gene. CDR3 sequence (DNA): TGTGCCAGCAACGAAGGGGGCAATGGAAACACCATATATTTT. Amino acids: CASNEGGNGNTIYF.

About this clonotype: A much larger clone differs from this one at a single base, so this may be a read error. The chain uses TRBV30 and TRBJ2-1; D not certain. Germline V CDR1 and CDR2: GTSNPN, SVGIG (reference sequence). This CDR3 is built from 10 residues. The CDR3 DNA reads as TGTGCCTGGGCCTACAATGAGCAGCTCTTC. It codes for CAWAYNEQLF.

This clonotype was seen at least ten times. This chain uses TRBV12-3 or TRBV12-4 with TRBJ1-1; no clear D gene. The CDR3 runs to 13 residues. Trimming shortened V by 4 bases and J by 4 bases, and 10 bases separated the two germline ends. The CDR3 reads CASSSVQRTEAFF. CDR3 DNA sequence: TGTGCCAGCAGTTCCGTACAGCGCACTGAAGCTTTCTTT.

This clonotype was observed at least ten times. The J gene is TRBJ2-7, the V gene TRBV28; 8 positions match TRBD2. J was trimmed by 4 bases and V by 5 bases; bases with no gene match: 13. Germline V lookup: CDR1 MDHEN, CDR2 SYDVKM. This CDR3 is 16 amino acids long. CDR3 region: CASSPPTSGSWYEQYF. The CDR3 DNA reads as TGTGCCAGCAGTCCCCCTACTAGCGGCAGTTGGTACGAGCAGTACTTC. The variable domain in full, completed from reference TRBV28 and TRBJ2-7, reads DVKVTQSSRYLVKRTGEKVFLECVQDMDHENMFWYRQDPGLGLRLIYFSYDVKMKEKGDIPEGYSVSREKKERFSLILESASTNQTSMYLCASSPPTSGSWYEQYFGPGTRLTVT.

This clonotype was detected many times. This chain connects TRBV28 to TRBJ2-5; 8 bases are shared with TRBD1. Trimming cost V 5 bases and J 5 bases; bases outside gene matches: 13. CDR1 and CDR2 (germline): MDHEN, SYDVKM. This CDR3 region has 16 residues. The CDR3 DNA reads TGTGCCAGCAGTACCTCCGGCGCAGGGGGCCTGGAGACCCAGTACTTC. Protein sequence: CASSTSGAGGLETQYF. The complete variable domain, with remaining parts taken from reference TRBV28 and TRBJ2-5, reads DVKVTQSSRYLVKRTGEKVFLECVQDMDHENMFWYRQDPGLGLRLIYFSYDVKMKEKGDIPEGYSVSREKKERFSLILESASTNQTSMYLCASSTSGAGGLETQYFGPGTRLLVL.

With regard to this clonotype: The junction differs from germline at one of its ends, possibly a read error. The chain employs TRBV28 and TRBJ1-1; TRBD1 matches at 8 bases. Germline-derived CDR1 and CDR2 are MDHEN and SYDVKM. The CDR3 consists of 16 residues. In nucleotides, the CDR3 is TGTGCCAGCAGTTTAGGGACAGGCGTTTTGAACACTGAAGCTTCCTTT. Its translation: CASSLGTGVLNTEASF.

The V call is TRBV30, the J call TRBJ2-2, with 8 nucleotides matching TRBD2. Germline CDR1 GTSNPN, CDR2 SVGIG (reference sequence). The CDR3 is 17 residues long. The junction had 9 bases not matched to a gene; V was cut back by 0 bases and J by 3 bases. This CDR3 reads CAWSVARTSLDTGELFF. The CDR3 region has the DNA TGTGCCTGGAGTGTTGCTAGGACTAGCTTGGACACCGGGGAGCTGTTTTTT.

For this clonotype: A much larger clone is a single base away; this may be a read error. The chain joins TRBV28 to TRBJ2-6; D is uncertain. CDR1 is MDHEN and CDR2 is SYDVKM in the germline V gene. This CDR3 is 15 amino acids long. CDR3 amino acids: CAISSSGSGANVLTF. CDR3 nucleotide sequence: TGTGCCATCAGTTCCTCAGGCTCTGGGGCCAACGTCCTGACTTTC.

V gene TRBV30 combines with J gene TRBJ1-3, with no clear D. The V end lost 2 bases, the J end lost 0 bases, and 11 bases lay between the germline ends. CDR1 is GTSNPN, CDR2 SVGIG, per germline (reference sequence). The CDR3 sequence is 15 residues long. CDR3 sequence: CAWSRVKPSGNTIYF. In nucleotides, the CDR3 is TGTGCCTGGAGTAGGGTGAAACCCTCTGGAAACACCATATATTTT.

This clonotype occurred a few times. CDR3 nucleotides: TGCAGCGTGGCAGGGGGATTCGACGAGCAGTACTTC. It specifies CSVAGGFDEQYF. V gene TRBV29-1 combines with J gene TRBJ2-7, with 7 bases fitting TRBD1. Germline V gives CDR1 SQVTM, CDR2 ANQGSEA. The CDR3 has 12 residues. The V gene end was trimmed by 6 bases and the J gene end by 5 bases; junction bases not matched to a gene: 7.

Many counts were recorded for this clonotype. This chain uses TRBV30 with TRBJ1-2, with D uncertain. CDR1 is GTSNPN and CDR2 is SVGIG in the germline V gene (reference sequence). This CDR3 region has 13 residues. Trimming pared 4 bases from V and 13 bases from J, leaving 22 bases between. The CDR3 region is CAWKDSSRASGTF. The CDR3 DNA reads as TGTGCCTGGAAGGACTCCTCCCGGGCGTCGGGCACCTTC.

Many counts were recorded for this clonotype. This sequence joins TRBV4-2 and TRBJ1-2; D remains unclear. The CDR3 loop spans 14 amino acids. Looked up from germline, CDR1 is LGHNA and CDR2 is YNFKEQ. The V and J ends lost 0 bases and 4 bases respectively, with 9 bases between them. CDR3 region: CASSQDPQIYGYTF. The CDR3 DNA is TGTGCCAGCAGCCAAGATCCCCAGATCTATGGCTACACCTTC.

The V call is TRBV10-3, the J call TRBJ2-7, with 8 bases identical to TRBD1. The CDR3 contains 13 residues. V was clipped by 7 bases and J by 1 base; unmatched bases: 3. CDR1 and CDR2 from the germline V gene are ENHRY and SYGVKD. CDR3: CAIMGTGSYEQYF. The CDR3 DNA sequence: TGTGCCATCATGGGGACAGGTTCCTACGAGCAGTACTTC.

Note on this clonotype: A read error is possible here, since a much larger clone lies one base away. V usage is TRBV4-2 and J usage is TRBJ1-2; tentative D call: TRBD1 (5 bases). The CDR3 is 15 amino acids. CDR1 and CDR2 from the germline V gene are LGHNA and YNFKEQ. CDR3 in amino acids: CASSPGLRRDYSYTF. The DNA for the CDR3 is TGTGCCAGCAGCCCGGGACTCCGGAGGGACTATAGCTACACCTTC.

The rearrangement links TRBV6-1 to TRBJ2-3; 8 bases agree with TRBD2. The junction had 11 bases not matched to a gene; V was cut back by 6 bases and J by 3 bases. The V gene's germline CDR1 is MNHNS and CDR2 SASEGT. CDR3 length: 16 amino acids. The CDR3 region is CASRGVSGGKTDTQYF. The CDR3 coding sequence is TGTGCCAGCAGGGGAGTAAGCGGGGGTAAGACAGATACGCAGTATTTT.

V and J are TRBV6-1 and TRBJ2-1; 10 nucleotides match TRBD2. Germline CDR1 reads MNHNS; CDR2 reads SASEGT. Trimming removed 1 base from V and 2 bases from J; junction bases left unmatched: 5. The CDR3 loop spans 17 amino acids. The DNA for the CDR3 is TGTGCCAGCAGTGAAGGTTTCCTAGCGGGGGCCTACAATGAGCAGTTCTTC. Translated, it gives CASSEGFLAGAYNEQFF.

This clonotype has ten or more counts. This rearrangement joins TRBV30 to TRBJ2-7; D possibly corresponds to TRBD1 (6 bases). The germline CDR1 and CDR2 sequences are GTSNPN and SVGIG (reference sequence). CDR3 length: 14 residues. Deletions cut 7 bases from V and 1 base from J, with 17 bases between. The CDR3 nucleotides read TGTGCCTCAAACCCAGGGGTGGGATCCTACGAGCAGTACTTC. It yields the protein CASNPGVGSYEQYF.

This clonotype showed up many times. This rearrangement joins TRBV30 to TRBJ1-1; D may be TRBD1 (5 bases). Germline lookup yields CDR1 GTSNPN and CDR2 SVGIG (reference sequence). This CDR3 spans 13 amino acids. V lost 3 bases and J 3 bases, leaving 11 bases between the germline ends. This CDR3 reads CAWRIRGDTEAFF. The CDR3 DNA follows: TGTGCCTGGAGGATTCGGGGGGACACTGAAGCTTTCTTT.

This chain joins TRBV6-1 and TRBJ2-7, with 7 bases that match TRBD1. This CDR3 spans 19 amino acids. V trimming: 10 bases; J trimming: 5 bases; junction bases outside the gene matches: 29. Germline V lookup: CDR1 MNHNS, CDR2 SASEGT. The CDR3 loop reads CATQGVLNVRRSGTHEQYF. The CDR3 region has the DNA TGTGCCACTCAGGGGGTTCTTAATGTCCGGAGGAGTGGAACCCACGAGCAGTACTTC.

This clonotype came up many times. V usage is TRBV7-9 and J usage is TRBJ2-1, with 8 bases aligning to TRBD2. Germline CDR1 and CDR2: SEHNR and FQNEAQ (reference sequence). The junction had 9 bases not matched to a gene; V was cut back by 7 bases and J by 7 bases. This CDR3 region has 14 residues. CDR3 region: CASTKTSDINEQFF. The CDR3 DNA reads TGTGCCAGCACCAAGACTAGCGACATTAATGAGCAGTTCTTC.